Presented here are 30 T cell receptor beta chains from one specimen sequenced in a study of CD8 T cells in ankylosing spondylitis (dated by TCRdb to 2015 to 2018). Library prep was done by 5' RACE. This sample was sequenced with an Illumina HiSeq 2500. The public reads were run again by TCRdb, first through fastp at Q25 and then through MiXCR, and only productive beta chains were kept. A single entry per CDR3 protein holds the most common genes and DNA from its merged rows. For this sample the table gives 350,000 to 450,000 distinct CDR3 sequences, of which approximately 20% were detected only once. The ten largest clones represent 13% of the sample. The source material was blood, either unsorted or a sorted T cell fraction (not recorded which). The source of these receptors is a male donor with ankylosing spondylitis or in good health (not recorded which).

This chain uses TRBV12-5 with TRBJ1-2; TRBD1 matches 7 bases. CDR1 is LGHNT, CDR2 FRNRAP, per germline. The junction had 5 bases not matched to a gene; V was cut back by 7 bases and J by 0 bases. The CDR3 covers 14 residues. CDR3 loop: CASEPDRANYGYTF. For the CDR3, the DNA is TGTGCTAGTGAACCTGACAGGGCTAACTATGGCTACACCTTC.

This clonotype was counted between two and nine times. The rearrangement uses TRBV12-3 or TRBV12-4 and TRBJ2-3, with a tentative D call TRBD2 (6 bases). The CDR3 extends over 16 amino acids. Trimming shortened V by 7 bases and J by 0 bases, and 17 bases separated the two germline ends. CDR3 residues: CASTTFPAGSTDTQYF. In nucleotides, the CDR3 is TGTGCCAGCACCACGTTCCCGGCGGGGAGCACAGATACGCAGTATTTT.

This clonotype appeared a few times. The chain has TRBV15 and TRBJ2-3, with no clear D. Germline V gene sequence: CDR1 LNHNV, CDR2 YYDKDF (reference sequence). V was cut by 3 bases and J by 4 bases, with 17 bases left in between. There are 16 residues in the CDR3. In DNA, the CDR3 is TGTGCCACCAGCAGCTGGGATTCAGGTTCCCCAGATACGCAGTATTTT. Translated: CATSSWDSGSPDTQYF.

This clonotype came up a few times. The chain employs TRBV15 and TRBJ1-4, with 8 bases identical to TRBD1. Germline values: CDR1 LNHNV, CDR2 YYDKDF (reference sequence). The V gene end was trimmed by 1 base and the J gene end by 8 bases; junction bases not matched to a gene: 6. This CDR3 is built from 15 residues. Here the CDR3 reads CATSRGATGVEKLFF. The DNA for the CDR3 is TGTGCCACCAGCAGAGGCGCGACAGGGGTGGAAAAACTGTTTTTT.

The CDR3 DNA reads TGTGCCAGCAGTTTTGCGCTAGCGGTCCGGGGAGAGACCCAGTACTTC. Amino acid sequence: CASSFALAVRGETQYF. This chain uses TRBV12-3 or TRBV12-4 with TRBJ2-5; the match to TRBD2 covers 7 bases. The CDR3 has 16 residues. V lost 3 bases and J lost 4; bases outside the gene matches: 11.

A few counts support this clonotype. The chain links TRBV27 to TRBJ1-1; D not resolved. CDR3 size: 14 residues. V lost 2 bases and J lost 3, with 10 bases in between. Looked up from germline, CDR1 is MNHEY and CDR2 is SMNVEV (reference sequence). The CDR3 sequence: CASSLAGSHTEAFF. The CDR3 DNA reads TGTGCCAGCAGTTTAGCTGGCAGTCACACTGAAGCTTTCTTT.

This chain links TRBV4-2 with TRBJ2-1, with 7 bases lining up with TRBD1. In germline, CDR1 is LGHNA, CDR2 YNFKEQ. CDR3 length equals 18 residues. Unmatched junction bases numbered 12, after V lost 0 bases and J lost 4 bases. The CDR3 loop is CASSQDYGQALSYNEQFF. The CDR3, as DNA: TGTGCCAGCAGCCAAGATTACGGACAGGCCTTAAGTTACAATGAGCAGTTCTTC.

The rearrangement joins TRBV20-1 to TRBJ1-1; D gene unclear. The ends were cut back, 0 bases at V and 5 bases at J, with 13 bases in the middle. Germline-derived CDR1 and CDR2 are DFQATT and SNEGSKA (reference sequence). The CDR3 has 14 residues. CDR3 coding DNA: TGCAGTGCTAGAGATGGACTATCGGGGACTGAAGCTTTCTTT. Amino acid sequence: CSARDGLSGTEAFF.

In its sample, this clonotype was seen once. One junction end does not reproduce the germline sequence, and a read error may be involved. The chain is built from TRBV12-3 or TRBV12-4 and TRBJ2-3, with 9 nucleotides matching TRBD2. The CDR3 length is 18 residues. CDR3 in amino acids: CACSLVLTSAGGSDTQYF. The CDR3 DNA follows: TGTGCCTGCAGTTTAGTCCTGACTTCAGCGGGGGGTTCAGATACGCAGTATTTT.

The rearrangement joins TRBV27 to TRBJ2-2, with unresolved D. The CDR3 consists of 15 residues. Trimming removed 4 bases at V and 0 bases at J, with 9 bases between. Germline values: CDR1 MNHEY, CDR2 SMNVEV (reference sequence). Here the CDR3 DNA reads TGTGCCAGCAGTTCTAGGTCCGCGAACACCGGGGAGCTGTTTTTT. This translates into CASSSRSANTGELFF.

The chain combines TRBV28 with TRBJ2-3; 9 bases map to TRBD1. After removal of 5 bases from V and 4 bases from J, the junction contained 4 bases not matched to a gene. CDR1 and CDR2 (germline): MDHEN, SYDVKM. The CDR3 consists of 14 residues. The CDR3 nucleotides read TGTGCCAGCAGTAGGACAGGGGTCGCAGATACGCAGTATTTT. Protein: CASSRTGVADTQYF.

This chain connects TRBV7-2 to TRBJ2-2; TRBD2 might be the D (7 bases). CDR3 length equals 16 residues. Per the germline V gene, CDR1 is SGHTA and CDR2 is FQGNSA. The V end was cut by 5 bases, the J end by 7 bases, with 20 bases between. The CDR3 reads CASSTFDGGPYGELFF. The CDR3 DNA sequence: TGTGCCAGCAGCACCTTCGACGGGGGGCCCTACGGGGAGCTGTTTTTT.

This clonotype was detected a few times. The chain combines TRBV12-3 or TRBV12-4 with TRBJ2-2, with D perhaps assigned TRBD1 or TRBD2 (5 bases each). V was trimmed by 3 bases and J by 4 bases, leaving 9 bases between them. CDR3 length: 14 residues. The CDR3 coding sequence is TGTGCCAGCAGTTTCGCAGGGAGCACCGGGGAGCTGTTTTTT. This sequence encodes CASSFAGSTGELFF.

Many counts were recorded for this clonotype. This chain uses TRBV12-3 or TRBV12-4 with TRBJ2-3, with D possibly matching TRBD2 (5 bases). This CDR3 region has 12 residues. V gave up 6 bases and J gave up 2 bases, with 6 bases separating them. The CDR3 DNA reads as TGTGCCAGCAGGGGAGACACAGATACGCAGTATTTT. Its translation is CASRGDTDTQYF.

The chain carries TRBV12-3 or TRBV12-4 and TRBJ2-5; TRBD1 aligns across 10 bases. This CDR3 spans 17 amino acids. V was clipped by 6 bases and J by 4 bases; unmatched bases: 14. CDR3 nucleotide sequence: TGTGCCAGCAGCCCTTTTACCGGGACAGGGGTGTCAGAGACCCAGTACTTC. Translated: CASSPFTGTGVSETQYF.

This clonotype was observed a few times. The chain employs TRBV25-1 and TRBJ2-5; 8 bases agree with TRBD1. CDR3 size: 16 residues. CDR1 MGHDK and CDR2 SYGVNS come from the germline V gene. V lost 3 bases to trimming and J lost 2 bases; unmatched junction nucleotides: 8. The CDR3 reads CASSDYSDREQETQYF. The CDR3 nucleotides are TGTGCCAGCAGTGATTACTCGGACAGGGAACAAGAGACCCAGTACTTC.

CDR3 protein: CASSADRGETGELFF. CDR3 in DNA: TGTGCCAGCAGCGCAGACAGGGGGGAAACCGGGGAGCTGTTTTTT. The J gene is TRBJ2-2, the V gene TRBV9; TRBD1 agrees at 9 bases. The CDR3 sequence is 15 residues long. With V trimmed by 3 bases and J by 5 bases, 5 bases remained unmatched. Germline-derived CDR1 and CDR2 are SGDLS and YYNGEE.

Turning to this clonotype: Germline and junction disagree at one end, which may indicate a read error. V usage is TRBV27 and J usage is TRBJ2-7; D perhaps matches TRBD1 (5 bases). Germline V gene sequence: CDR1 MNHEY, CDR2 SMNVEV (reference sequence). The CDR3 is 14 amino acids. CDR3 in DNA: TGTGCCAGCAGTTTACGTCACAGGACCTACGAGCAGAACTTC. The encoded protein is CASSLRHRTYEQNF.

The V and J genes are TRBV12-3 or TRBV12-4 and TRBJ2-2, with TRBD2 matching over 7 bases. The CDR3 contains 16 residues. J was trimmed by 4 bases and V by 6 bases; bases with no gene match: 11. The CDR3 sequence is CASRDPYGEGTGELFF. CDR3 in DNA: TGTGCCAGCAGGGACCCATATGGGGAGGGCACCGGGGAGCTGTTTTTT.

This clonotype came up a few times. CDR3 in DNA: TGTGCCAGCGCGCCTGGGGACTACAATGAGCAGTTCTTC. This translates into CASAPGDYNEQFF. This chain connects TRBV9 to TRBJ2-1; D is unresolved. The CDR3 has 13 residues. Per the germline V gene, CDR1 is SGDLS and CDR2 is YYNGEE. The V end lost 7 bases, the J end lost 3 bases, and 11 bases lay between the germline ends.

The V gene is TRBV7-9, the J gene TRBJ1-5; D is undetermined. Germline V gene data show CDR1 as SEHNR and CDR2 as FQNEAQ (reference sequence). The V gene lost 3 bases and the J gene lost 5 bases, with 11 bases spanning the gap. The CDR3 consists of 14 residues. The CDR3 DNA sequence: TGTGCCAGCAGCTTCGGCCAGGAATATCAGCCCCAGCATTTT. Its translation is CASSFGQEYQPQHF.

The table lists this clonotype with a few counts. The gene calls are TRBV21-1 and TRBJ2-5; TRBD1 is taken as the D call from the table, unchecked against the DNA. TRBV21-1 constitutes a pseudogene. The CDR3 has 16 amino acids. The CDR3 nucleotides read TGTGCCAGCAGCAATTTGCAGGGGGCTATCTGGAAGACCCAGTACTTC. Translated, it gives CASSNLQGAIWKTQYF.

This clonotype was detected only a few times. The chain is built from TRBV20-1 and TRBJ2-7; 10 bases line up with TRBD2. The germline V gene has CDR1 DFQATT and CDR2 SNEGSKA (reference sequence). The CDR3 extends over 15 amino acids. Losses at the gene ends were 6 bases for V and 3 bases for J; bases not matched to a gene: 11. CDR3 residues: CSAEPSGLANYEQYF. CDR3 coding DNA: TGCAGTGCAGAACCGTCGGGACTAGCGAACTACGAGCAGTACTTC.

This clonotype appeared a few times. The chain carries TRBV20-1 and TRBJ2-7, with 9 bases fitting TRBD1. CDR3 size: 14 residues. With V trimmed by 8 bases and J by 5 bases, 13 bases remained unmatched. Germline loops: CDR1 DFQATT, CDR2 SNEGSKA (reference sequence). CDR3 sequence: CSKDRGPSMNEQYF. For the CDR3, the DNA is TGCAGTAAGGACAGGGGCCCTTCTATGAACGAGCAGTACTTC.

This clonotype was detected a few times. The CDR3 protein is CASFSSERPSYEQYF. CDR3 bases: TGTGCCAGCTTTTCTTCCGAGCGGCCATCGTACGAGCAGTACTTC. The rearrangement uses TRBV2 and TRBJ2-7; possibly TRBD2 for D (5 bases). The CDR3 is 15 residues long. Germline CDR1 and CDR2: SNHLY and FYNNEI. The ends were cut back, 8 bases at V and 4 bases at J, with 21 bases in the middle.

The table lists this clonotype with a few counts. The chain employs TRBV28 and TRBJ2-5; 9 nucleotides agree with TRBD1. From germline, CDR1 is MDHEN and CDR2 SYDVKM. After removal of 2 bases from V and 5 bases from J, the junction contained 6 bases not matched to a gene. The CDR3 is made up of 15 amino acids. This CDR3 is CASSLPNRGLETQYF. As DNA, the CDR3 is TGTGCCAGCAGTTTACCCAACAGGGGGCTGGAGACCCAGTACTTC.

This clonotype appeared a few times. The V gene is TRBV28, the J gene TRBJ1-5; 7 nucleotides agree with TRBD1. The germline gives CDR1 MDHEN, CDR2 SYDVKM. This CDR3 has 14 residues. After removal of 5 bases from V and 6 bases from J, the junction contained 7 bases not matched to a gene. CDR3 nucleotide sequence: TGTGCCAGCAGTCCAAGACAGGGAGGTCAGCCCCAGCATTTT. Its translation: CASSPRQGGQPQHF.

This clonotype was detected a few times. The chain couples TRBV4-1 to TRBJ2-7; 9 positions agree with TRBD1. Trimming removed 3 bases from V and 2 bases from J; junction bases left unmatched: 2. The CDR3 sequence is 14 residues long. Germline V gene sequence: CDR1 MGHRA, CDR2 YSYEKL. In DNA form, the CDR3 reads TGCGCCAGCAGCCATGGGACAGGGACCTACGAGCAGTACTTC. Encoded protein: CASSHGTGTYEQYF.

This rearrangement joins TRBV9 to TRBJ1-1; a possible D gene is TRBD1 (5 bases). Germline CDR1 SGDLS, CDR2 YYNGEE. CDR3 length: 17 amino acids. Trimming removed 0 bases from V and 1 base from J, with 16 bases in between. The CDR3 region is CASSVAPVGLGNTEAFF. DNA of the CDR3: TGTGCCAGCAGCGTAGCCCCCGTGGGGCTGGGGAACACTGAAGCTTTCTTT.

In its sample, this clonotype was seen a few times. The chain combines TRBV7-9 with TRBJ2-1; tentative D call: TRBD1 (6 bases). CDR1 and CDR2 (germline): SEHNR, FQNEAQ (reference sequence). The CDR3 loop spans 12 amino acids. The CDR3 here is CAMRGNGNEQFF. As DNA, the CDR3 is TGTGCAATGAGGGGGAATGGCAATGAGCAGTTCTTC.